The subject of this entry is one T cell receptor (beta chain). Its target is not known. The repertoire was sequenced with immunoSEQ multiplex PCR; TCRdb's copy has only in-frame clones and lacks some. The sample carries 50,000 or so clones, approximately 95% recorded once. The data were obtained in a study of OX40 agonist ivuxolimab in advanced cancers. Broader study findings: The CD4+ and CD8+ T cells in the blood had expanded clonally by week 6 at 0.1 to 3.0 mg/kg.

CDR1 and CDR2 (germline): SGHAT, FQNNGV. The CDR3 is 15 amino acids. The V end was cut by 1 base, the J end by 5 bases, with 12 bases between. The chain is built from TRBV11-2 and TRBJ2-1; D is possibly TRBD2 (7 bases). Material: CD4+ or CD8+ T cells sorted from blood, obtained in a trial of the OX40 agonist ivuxolimab. The TCR comes from an adult with an advanced solid tumor such as melanoma, head and neck, liver or kidney cancer. The CDR3 DNA is TGTGCCAGCAGCTTAGGAGGGGGGGGAGACAATGAGCAGTTCTTC. Translated: CASSLGGGGDNEQFF.